Following are 18 T cell receptor beta chains from one sample sequenced in a study of T cell changes during pregnancy in multiple sclerosis. Sequenced by immunoSEQ multiplex PCR; TCRdb stores in-frame clones only, minus some. The sample yields tens of thousands of clones, roughly 93% seen once. The source was peripheral blood, collected in the third trimester of pregnancy. The receptor set was obtained from a female donor in good health, enrolled as a control in a pregnancy study.

DNA for the CDR3: TGTGCCAGCAGCCAAGTTTCTACCATTCAGTACTTC. It translates to CASSQVSTIQYF. This chain links TRBV14 with TRBJ2-4; the D is unclear. Germline V CDR1 and CDR2: SGHDN, FVKESK. Trimming took off 1 base at V and 9 bases at J, with 7 bases between the two ends. This CDR3 contains 12 residues. The full variable domain, its missing parts supplied by reference TRBV14 and TRBJ2-4, is EAGVTQFPSHSVIEKGQTVTLRCDPISGHDNLYWYRRVMGKEIKFLLHFVKESKQDESGMPNNRFLAERTGGTYSTLKVQPAELEDSGVYFCASSQVSTIQYFGAGTRLSVL.

The rearrangement joins TRBV5-4 to TRBJ2-5, with 7 bases identical to TRBD1. CDR1 and CDR2 (germline): SGHNT, YYREEE (reference sequence). The CDR3 totals 15 residues. With V trimmed by 4 bases and J by 3 bases, 9 bases remained unmatched. The CDR3 sequence is CASSTPGQIKETQYF. CDR3 sequence (DNA): TGTGCCAGCAGCACCCCGGGACAGATAAAAGAGACCCAGTACTTC.

This clone appeared a single time. The rearrangement joins TRBV28 to TRBJ2-2; D might be TRBD2 (6 bases). Trimming removed 2 bases at V and 1 base at J, with 8 bases between. Germline lookup yields CDR1 MDHEN and CDR2 SYDVKM. The CDR3 loop spans 15 amino acids. The DNA of the CDR3 is TGTGCCAGCAGTTTAAGGGGACTGAACACCGGGGAGCTGTTTTTT. This translates into CASSLRGLNTGELFF.

This rearrangement joins TRBV28 to TRBJ1-5; 9 bases are a match to TRBD1. Germline loops: CDR1 MDHEN, CDR2 SYDVKM. V lost 6 bases, J lost 5 bases, and 5 bases stayed unmatched. CDR3 size: 14 residues. This CDR3 reads CASRLQGAYQPQHF. CDR3 coding DNA: TGTGCCAGCAGGCTACAGGGGGCTTATCAGCCCCAGCATTTT.

The genes are TRBV19 and TRBJ2-3; D perhaps matches TRBD1 (5 bases). V lost 4 bases and J lost 1, with 12 bases in between. CDR3 size: 15 residues. Per the germline V gene, CDR1 is LNHDA and CDR2 is SQIVND (reference sequence). The CDR3 spells CASSTQGSGTDTQYF. For the CDR3, the DNA is TGTGCCAGTAGTACTCAGGGATCGGGCACAGATACGCAGTATTTT. Supplemented by reference TRBV19 and TRBJ2-3, the full variable domain reads DGGITQSPKYLFRKEGQNVTLSCEQNLNHDAMYWYRQDPGQGLRLIYYSQIVNDFQKGDIAEGYSVSREKKESFPLTVTSAQKNPTAFYLCASSTQGSGTDTQYFGPGTRLTVL.

The V and J genes are TRBV19 and TRBJ1-3, with D possibly being TRBD1 (5 bases). The CDR3 runs 15 residues. Trimming stripped 6 bases from V and 1 base from J, with 13 bases between. The germline CDR1 and CDR2 sequences are LNHDA and SQIVND (reference sequence). The CDR3: CASSDRQPSGNTIYF. The CDR3, as DNA: TGTGCCAGTAGCGATAGACAGCCATCTGGAAACACCATATATTTT.

The chain recombines TRBV28 with TRBJ2-7; TRBD1 matches at 7 bases. V gave up 4 bases and J gave up 5 bases; unmatched junction bases: 14. CDR1 MDHEN and CDR2 SYDVKM come from the germline V gene. The CDR3 consists of 16 residues. The CDR3 loop reads CASSSLGTGAGNEQYF. In DNA form, the CDR3 reads TGTGCCAGCAGTTCCCTGGGAACAGGGGCGGGCAACGAGCAGTACTTC.

V usage is TRBV7-9 and J usage is TRBJ2-7; 10 positions agree with TRBD1. The CDR3 runs to 18 residues. The V gene's germline CDR1 is SEHNR and CDR2 FQNEAQ (reference sequence). V gave up 1 base and J gave up 3 bases; unmatched junction bases: 12. The CDR3 region has the DNA TGTGCCAGCAGCTTAGACTTACGGGACAGGGGTTCTTTCTACGAGCAGTACTTC. It is translated as CASSLDLRDRGSFYEQYF.

This chain connects TRBV2 to TRBJ2-1; 14 bases match TRBD2. The CDR3 sequence is 19 residues long. In germline, CDR1 is SNHLY, CDR2 FYNNEI. J gave up 7 bases and V 8 bases, and 19 bases lay outside the gene matches. The CDR3 DNA follows: TGTGCCAGCGGAGGTATGCCGGGACTAGCGGGAGATGAGAGAAATGAGCAGTTCTTC. It yields the protein CASGGMPGLAGDERNEQFF.

The genes are TRBV5-6 and TRBJ2-7, with TRBD2 matching over 7 bases. V trimming: 4 bases; J trimming: 3 bases; junction bases outside the gene matches: 7. This CDR3 has 14 residues. The germline V gene has CDR1 SGHDT and CDR2 YYEEEE. The CDR3 protein is CASSLGLVIYEQYF. For the CDR3, the DNA is TGTGCCAGCAGCCTCGGACTAGTGATCTACGAGCAGTACTTC.

V gene TRBV13 combines with J gene TRBJ2-1, with 11 bases that match TRBD2. This CDR3 spans 18 amino acids. CDR1 is PRHDT, CDR2 FYEKMQ, per germline (reference sequence). Losses at the gene ends were 0 bases for V and 4 bases for J; bases not matched to a gene: 8. CDR3 residues: CASSLGGSGREWYNEQFF. CDR3 sequence (DNA): TGTGCCAGCAGCTTAGGAGGTAGCGGGAGGGAATGGTACAATGAGCAGTTCTTC.

CDR3 amino acids: CASSPPGARGGRPEQYF. For the CDR3, the DNA is TGTGCCAGCAGTCCCCCGGGGGCCCGCGGGGGGCGCCCCGAGCAGTACTTC. This sequence joins TRBV28 and TRBJ2-7; 8 bases line up with TRBD2. CDR1 and CDR2 (germline): MDHEN, SYDVKM. The junction had 18 bases not matched to a gene; V was cut back by 5 bases and J by 6 bases. The CDR3 has 17 residues.

This sequence joins TRBV9 and TRBJ1-1; D remains ambiguous. Trimming took 4 bases from V and 4 from J, leaving 11 bases between them. The CDR3 loop spans 13 amino acids. Germline CDR1 and CDR2: SGDLS and YYNGEE. CDR3 bases: TGTGCCAGCAGCTTGGGAGGTAGCACTGAAGCTTTCTTT. This encodes CASSLGGSTEAFF.

The rearrangement joins TRBV28 to TRBJ2-7; D ambiguous. Trimming took off 3 bases at V and 5 bases at J, with 14 bases between the two ends. Germline CDR1 MDHEN, CDR2 SYDVKM. CDR3 length: 14 residues. CDR3 in DNA: TGTGCCAGCAGTTTCGTTCTAGATTCCAACGAGCAGTACTTC. The encoded protein is CASSFVLDSNEQYF.

The J gene is TRBJ1-2, the V gene TRBV5-6; TRBD1 might be the D (6 bases). Between the trimmed V and J ends, which lost 2 bases and 4 bases, there was a span of 18 bases. The CDR3 is 16 residues long. Germline V gene lookup returns CDR1 SGHDT and CDR2 YYEEEE. CDR3 sequence: CASSFELLGGAYGYTF. As DNA, the CDR3 is TGTGCCAGCAGCTTCGAACTCCTGGGGGGGGCCTATGGCTACACCTTC.

V gene TRBV4-1 combines with J gene TRBJ1-4, with 10 bases lining up with TRBD1. This CDR3 is 15 amino acids long. Trimming removed 5 bases from V and 8 bases from J; junction bases left unmatched: 8. Germline CDR1 reads MGHRA; CDR2 reads YSYEKL. The CDR3 protein is CASSGRDRGEEKLFF. DNA for the CDR3: TGCGCCAGCAGCGGAAGGGACAGGGGAGAGGAAAAACTGTTTTTT.

The rearrangement joins TRBV29-1 to TRBJ2-1; 9 bases match TRBD2. CDR1 SQVTM and CDR2 ANQGSEA come from the germline V gene. V dropped 4 bases and J dropped 4; count of bases not matched to a gene: 8. This CDR3 has 15 amino acids. In DNA, the CDR3 is TGCAGCGTTGGTTCATCTAGCGGGGTTTACAATGAGCAGTTCTTC. Translated: CSVGSSSGVYNEQFF.

This chain joins TRBV5-5 and TRBJ2-3; D may be TRBD1 (6 bases). The CDR3 consists of 15 residues. Deletions cut 1 base from V and 4 bases from J, with 13 bases between. The germline CDR1 and CDR2 sequences are SGHKS and YYEKEE (reference sequence). CDR3: CASSLFAGESDTQYF. The CDR3, as DNA: TGTGCCAGCAGCTTGTTCGCAGGGGAGTCAGATACGCAGTATTTT.